These T cell receptor beta chains were read from a single sample in a study of T cells in Graves' hyperthyroidism and ophthalmopathy. TCRdb redid the calling of the multiplex PCR reads with MiXCR, one entry per CDR3 protein. The sample yields about 580,000 distinct CDR3 sequences, more than 11% seen once. Material for sequencing was blood. These receptor sequences come from a woman aged 30 to 39 with Graves' hyperthyroidism that later progressed to Graves' ophthalmopathy. Each CDR3 is given with its conserved first and last residue. Each record gives: D gene, clone size, V gene, J gene, CDR3 protein, CDR3 DNA. D genes are given only for firm matches. Size tells how often a clone was seen (once, few, many) or the class of an expanded clone, and some rows leave it out.

>TRBD1|many|TRBV27|TRBJ1-2
CASSPPGTGRHGYTF
TGTGCCAGCAGTCCCCCCGGGACAGGGAGGCATGGCTACACCTTC
>.|many|TRBV27|TRBJ1-1
CASSLYGDEAFF
TGTGCCAGCAGTTTATACGGGGATGAAGCTTTCTTT
>.|many|TRBV2|TRBJ1-1
CAFKTGQSTEAFF
TGTGCCTTTAAAACGGGTCAATCCACTGAAGCTTTCTTT
>.|few|TRBV19|TRBJ1-5
CASSMVAGGNQPQHF
TGTGCCAGTAGTATGGTGGCAGGGGGCAATCAGCCCCAGCATTTT
>TRBD1|many|TRBV9|TRBJ1-2
CASRGGSQGEGYTF
TGTGCCAGCAGGGGTGGTAGTCAGGGGGAAGGCTACACCTTC
>TRBD1|many|TRBV24-1|TRBJ2-1
CATSNTGTGSPDEQFF
TGTGCCACCAGTAATACCGGGACAGGGTCTCCTGATGAGCAGTTCTTC
>TRBD1|few|TRBV19|TRBJ1-5
CASTKGAGQPQHF
TGTGCCAGTACTAAGGGGGCCGGCCAGCCCCAGCATTTT
>.|.|TRBV7-7|TRBJ2-2
CASSLRLSMNTGELFF
TGTGCTAGCAGCTTACGACTGTCTATGAACACCGGGGAGCTGTTTTTT
>TRBD1|few|TRBV25-1|TRBJ1-5
CASSETGLHNQPQHF
TGTGCCAGCAGTGAGACAGGGTTACACAATCAGCCCCAGCATTTT
>.|many|TRBV2|TRBJ1-5
CASSEAGGQPQHF
TGTGCCAGCAGTGAAGCTGGAGGTCAGCCCCAGCATTTT
>.|few|TRBV20-1|TRBJ1-1
CSARETGGLNTEAFF
TGCAGTGCTAGAGAGACCGGGGGCCTAAACACTGAAGCTTTCTTT
>TRBD2|many|TRBV19|TRBJ2-1
CASSIDKGLAGNNEQFF
TGTGCCAGTAGTATAGATAAGGGACTAGCGGGTAACAATGAGCAGTTCTTC
>.|many|TRBV6-2/TRBV6-3|TRBJ2-1
CASSFQARGEQFF
TGTGCCAGCAGTTTTCAGGCCCGGGGTGAGCAGTTCTTC
>.|.|TRBV27|TRBJ1-1
CVSTGSMNAEAFF
TGTGTCAGCACGGGCTCGATGAACGCTGAAGCTTTCTTT
>.|.|TRBV6-1|TRBJ1-4
CASSGGDTGGNEKLFF
TGTGCCAGCAGTGGCGGGGACACCGGGGGTAATGAAAAACTGTTTTTT
>TRBD2|many|TRBV6-1|TRBJ2-5
CASSWASGSKTQYF
TGTGCCAGCAGTTGGGCTAGCGGGAGTAAGACCCAGTACTTC
>TRBD2|few|TRBV12-3/TRBV12-4|TRBJ2-1
CASSRGLDNEQFF
TGTGCCAGCAGCCGCGGACTAGACAATGAGCAGTTCTTC
>.|few|TRBV6-2/TRBV6-3|TRBJ1-2
CASGIIKFTF
TGTGCCAGCGGGATCATCAAGTTCACCTTC
>TRBD2|many|TRBV10-3|TRBJ2-2
CAITSAGVDTGELFF
TGTGCCATCACATCCGCGGGAGTGGACACCGGGGAGCTGTTTTTT
>TRBD1|many|TRBV6-2/TRBV6-3|TRBJ1-1
CAYGQGTEAFF
TGTGCCTACGGACAGGGCACTGAAGCTTTCTTT
>.|.|TRBV4-1|TRBJ2-4
CASSQGDGSSTIQYF
TGCGCCAGCAGCCAAGGGGATGGGAGCAGCACCATTCAGTACTTC
>.|many|TRBV28|TRBJ1-3
CASSSFTPIQGKGYSGNTIYF
TGTGCCAGCAGTTCCTTTACCCCCATCCAAGGGAAAGGGTACTCTGGAAACACCATATATTTT
>TRBD1|few|TRBV6-2/TRBV6-3|TRBJ1-2
CASSQGGTASNYGYTF
TGTGCCAGCAGCCAGGGTGGGACAGCGTCTAACTATGGCTACACCTTC
>.|many|TRBV12-3/TRBV12-4|TRBJ1-4
CASGASEEEKLFF
TGTGCCAGCGGGGCCAGTGAGGAGGAAAAACTGTTTTTT
>.|many|TRBV12-3/TRBV12-4|TRBJ1-1
CASSLQSSDTEAFF
TGTGCCAGCAGTTTACAGAGTAGCGACACTGAAGCTTTCTTT
>.|many|TRBV19|TRBJ1-1
CASRTGSNTEAFF
TGTGCCAGTCGGACCGGGTCGAACACTGAAGCTTTCTTT
>.|.|TRBV12-3/TRBV12-4|TRBJ2-5
CASSLDRGEAQYF
TGTGCCAGCAGTTTAGACCGTGGGGAGGCCCAGTACTTC
>.|many|TRBV12-3/TRBV12-4|TRBJ1-1
CASSLGWQDTEAFF
TGTGCCAGCAGTTTAGGTTGGCAGGACACTGAAGCTTTCTTT
>.|many|TRBV7-8|TRBJ1-1
CASTKGGTEAFF
TGTGCCAGCACTAAGGGGGGAACTGAAGCTTTCTTT
>.|few|TRBV6-1|TRBJ2-7
CASSYLIGREQYF
TGTGCCAGCAGTTATTTGATTGGGCGGGAGCAGTACTTC
>.|.|TRBV5-1|TRBJ2-2
CASSERNSGELFF
TGCGCCAGCAGCGAACGGAACTCCGGGGAGCTGTTTTTT